Sequencing of this T cell receptor beta chain was carried out in a study of cytomegalovirus exposure and HLA in healthy donors. Overall study findings and caveats: Confirmation was obtained in vitro that a few CMV-associated chains are specific for CMV antigens.

Vbeta (60) and Jbeta (13) primers were used in the PCR. The assay was immunoSEQ multiplex PCR, and TCRdb's table has in-frame clones only and misses some. The sample contains 150,000 to 200,000 clones, 76% of which appear only once. Details on this clone: No antigen is known for it.

The sequencing sample was made of PBMCs. The TCR was taken from a man aged 18-30 years in good health and CMV-seronegative.

CDR3 DNA: TGCGCCAGCAGCCTAGGGGACACAACTAATGAAAAACTGTTTTTT. The encoded protein is CASSLGDTTNEKLFF. This chain connects TRBV4-1 to TRBJ1-4, with D possibly matching TRBD1 (6 bases). The CDR3 is 15 amino acids. CDR1 is MGHRA and CDR2 is YSYEKL in the germline V gene. The V end lost 4 bases, the J end lost 0 bases, and 9 bases lay between the germline ends.